The 21 T cell receptor beta chains reported below all come from one sample, sequenced in a study of blood T cell repertoires in COVID-19. Sequencing was performed with immunoSEQ multiplex PCR; in TCRdb, only in-frame clones are kept and a portion is missing. The sample has about 79,000 clones; roughly 90% are singletons. Material for sequencing was peripheral blood. These receptors all come from a man in his 70s with active or convalescent COVID-19.

This clone showed up just once. The chain recombines TRBV24-1 with TRBJ1-2; D is uncertain. The CDR3 loop spans 13 amino acids. The V and J ends lost 5 bases and 6 bases respectively, with 12 bases between them. Germline V gene sequence: CDR1 KGHDR, CDR2 SFDVKD. The CDR3 loop is CATSARTFNGYTF. As DNA, the CDR3 is TGTGCCACCAGTGCCAGGACTTTTAATGGCTACACCTTC.

This chain joins TRBV27 and TRBJ2-1, with 8 bases that match TRBD2. The germline V gene encodes CDR1 MNHEY and CDR2 SMNVEV (reference sequence). There are 16 residues in the CDR3. Trimming took 4 bases from V and 4 from J; bases not matched to a gene: 9. The CDR3 sequence: CASSSTGLGRYNEQFF. In DNA, the CDR3 is TGTGCCAGCAGTTCCACGGGACTAGGGAGGTACAATGAGCAGTTCTTC.

The chain carries TRBV11-1 and TRBJ2-1; 9 bases map to TRBD2. The CDR3 extends over 15 amino acids. Looked up from germline, CDR1 is SGHAT and CDR2 is FQDESV (reference sequence). The ends lost 5 bases at V and 6 bases at J; junction bases unmatched: 8. As DNA, the CDR3 is TGTGCCAGCAGCGCCGGGACTAGCCCCGGCAATGAGCAGTTCTTC. It is translated as CASSAGTSPGNEQFF.

The gene calls are TRBV2 and TRBJ2-1; 7 nucleotides agree with TRBD2. This CDR3 has 15 residues. V shed 4 bases and J 3 bases; nucleotides not matched to a gene: 6. The V gene's germline CDR1 is SNHLY and CDR2 FYNNEI. The CDR3 spells CASSVGGSDYNEQFF. CDR3 bases: TGTGCCAGCAGTGTTGGCGGGAGTGACTACAATGAGCAGTTCTTC.

J is TRBJ2-7 and V is TRBV5-1; TRBD1 matches at 8 bases. With V trimmed by 4 bases and J by 6 bases, 6 bases remained unmatched. Germline CDR1 is SGHRS and CDR2 is YFSETQ. This CDR3 has 13 amino acids. CDR3: CASSGQGSSEQYF. The CDR3 DNA follows: TGCGCCAGCAGCGGACAGGGATCTTCCGAGCAGTACTTC.

V gene TRBV5-4 combines with J gene TRBJ2-7; 11 nucleotides match TRBD1. The CDR3 totals 15 residues. Trimming cost V 4 bases and J 3 bases; bases outside gene matches: 6. The germline gives CDR1 SGHNT, CDR2 YYREEE (reference sequence). This chain's CDR3 is CASSPRTGGSYEQYF. The CDR3 bases are TGTGCCAGCAGCCCCAGGACAGGGGGCAGCTACGAGCAGTACTTC. Full variable domain (missing parts from reference TRBV5-4 and TRBJ2-7): ETGVTQSPTHLIKTRGQQVTLRCSSQSGHNTVSWYQQALGQGPQFIFQYYREEENGRGNFPPRFSGLQFPNYSSELNVNALELDDSALYLCASSPRTGGSYEQYFGPGTRLTVT.

The chain carries TRBV19 and TRBJ2-3; tentatively, D is TRBD1 (7 bases). The CDR3 sequence is 15 residues long. Germline values: CDR1 LNHDA, CDR2 SQIVND (reference sequence). Trimming took off 6 bases at V and 0 bases at J, with 13 bases between the two ends. As DNA, the CDR3 is TGTGCCAGTAGCACGACAGGGACTAGCACAGATACGCAGTATTTT. Encoded protein: CASSTTGTSTDTQYF.

CDR3 protein: CSVEKSGGLGYEQYF. CDR3 in DNA: TGCAGCGTTGAGAAATCGGGAGGTCTGGGCTACGAGCAGTACTTC. The chain employs TRBV29-1 and TRBJ2-7; 7 positions match TRBD2. The CDR3 totals 15 residues. With V trimmed by 3 bases and J by 3 bases, 11 bases remained unmatched. CDR1 and CDR2 from the germline V gene are SQVTM and ANQGSEA.

The chain combines TRBV9 with TRBJ2-1; 9 bases align to TRBD2. Trimming removed 6 bases from V and 7 bases from J; junction bases left unmatched: 8. The CDR3 spans 14 residues. CDR1 and CDR2 from the germline V gene are SGDLS and YYNGEE. As DNA, the CDR3 is TGTGCCAGCAATCCCAGCGGGAGGACTAATGAGCAGTTCTTC. This gives the protein CASNPSGRTNEQFF.

This chain joins TRBV28 and TRBJ1-1; D not certain. Trimming pared 6 bases from V and 1 base from J, leaving 3 bases between. Germline values: CDR1 MDHEN, CDR2 SYDVKM. The CDR3 spans 11 residues. CDR3 bases: TGTGCCAGCAGCTCGAACACTGAAGCTTTCTTT. The encoded protein is CASSSNTEAFF.

The chain employs TRBV4-1 and TRBJ1-5, with a weak D call TRBD1 (6 bases). The ends were cut back, 3 bases at V and 3 bases at J, with 9 bases in the middle. The CDR3 consists of 14 residues. Germline CDR1 is MGHRA and CDR2 is YSYEKL. CDR3 in DNA: TGCGCCAGCAGCCAGGGGGCCCCCAATCAGCCCCAGCATTTT. Encoded protein: CASSQGAPNQPQHF.

This sequence joins TRBV19 and TRBJ1-1; D perhaps matches TRBD1 (5 bases). V shed 5 bases and J shed 2 bases, with 9 bases lying between them. Germline V gene sequence: CDR1 LNHDA, CDR2 SQIVND (reference sequence). This CDR3 is built from 13 residues. The CDR3 DNA is TGTGCCAGTAGTGGGAGGGGCAACACTGAAGCTTTCTTT. As protein: CASSGRGNTEAFF.

The chain couples TRBV27 to TRBJ2-7, with 15 positions matching TRBD2. Germline values: CDR1 MNHEY, CDR2 SMNVEV (reference sequence). The CDR3 has 17 residues. The V and J ends lost 5 bases and 6 bases, in that order; junction bases with no gene match: 11. This chain's CDR3 is CASSPGLAGGLRGEQYF. DNA for the CDR3: TGTGCCAGCAGTCCCGGACTAGCGGGAGGGCTAAGGGGCGAGCAGTACTTC.

The CDR3 sequence is CASSFSWSSNEKLFF. For the CDR3, the DNA is TGTGCCAGCAGCTTTAGTTGGAGCAGTAATGAAAAACTGTTTTTT. This chain joins TRBV11-1 and TRBJ1-4; D unclear. Germline V gene data show CDR1 as SGHAT and CDR2 as FQDESV (reference sequence). The CDR3 runs 15 residues. Trimming cost V 3 bases and J 4 bases, with 12 bases left between them.

The chain links TRBV7-9 to TRBJ1-6; 8 positions match TRBD1. J lost 13 bases, V lost 5 bases, and 7 bases had no gene match. The CDR3 covers 13 residues. Germline V gene data show CDR1 as SEHNR and CDR2 as FQNEAQ (reference sequence). DNA of the CDR3: TGTGCCAGCAGCCCCACAGGGGGTCTGCCCCTCCACTTT. It yields the protein CASSPTGGLPLHF.

A word on this clone: At one of its ends the junction is not consistent with the germline gene, which may arise from a read error. The CDR3 nucleotides are TGTGCTAGCAGCCCCATAGGACTAGCGGGAGACGAGCAGTACTTC. Protein sequence: CASSPIGLAGDEQYF. The V gene is TRBV7-7, the J gene TRBJ2-7; 13 bases match TRBD2. The CDR3 runs 15 residues. Germline CDR1 and CDR2: SSHAT and FNYEAQ (reference sequence).

The chain has TRBV24-1 and TRBJ1-2, with 7 positions matching TRBD1. Germline assignment: CDR1 KGHDR and CDR2 SFDVKD. This CDR3 comprises 14 residues. With 3 bases clipped from V and 7 bases from J, the junction kept 7 bases outside the gene matches. CDR3 loop: CATSDPGTALGYTF. The CDR3 nucleotides read TGTGCCACCAGTGATCCCGGGACAGCCCTTGGCTACACCTTC.

V gene TRBV29-1 combines with J gene TRBJ1-2; D gene uncertain. The V end lost 4 bases, the J end lost 8 bases, and 17 bases lay between the germline ends. The CDR3 has 13 amino acids. Germline V gene lookup returns CDR1 SQVTM and CDR2 ANQGSEA. The CDR3, as DNA: TGCAGCGTTGGATCAACCACTACCCAGGGCTACACCTTC. Translating it yields CSVGSTTTQGYTF. The entire variable domain, with the rest obtained from reference TRBV29-1 and TRBJ1-2, is as follows: SAVISQKPSRDICQRGTSLTIQCQVDSQVTMMFWYRQQPGQSLTLIATANQGSEATYESGFVIDKFPISRPNLTFSTLTVSNMSPEDSSIYLCSVGSTTTQGYTFGSGTRLTVV.

The V call is TRBV19, the J call TRBJ1-5; D uncertain. Germline V gene sequence: CDR1 LNHDA, CDR2 SQIVND (reference sequence). The CDR3 spans 17 residues. Deletions cut 2 bases from V and 5 bases from J, with 19 bases between. CDR3 sequence: CASSIRRSMRVHQPQHF. CDR3 bases: TGTGCCAGTAGTATAAGACGGTCGATGAGGGTACATCAGCCCCAGCATTTT.

This sequence joins TRBV30 and TRBJ1-2, with no clear D. In germline, CDR1 is GTSNPN, CDR2 SVGIG (reference sequence). The CDR3 totals 11 residues. The V end was cut by 4 bases, the J end by 10 bases, with 13 bases between. Here the CDR3 DNA reads TGTGCCTGGATAAGCTGGGAGGACTACACCTTC. Translation gives CAWISWEDYTF.

V and J are TRBV6-5 and TRBJ1-6; maybe TRBD1 (6 bases). In germline, CDR1 is MNHEY, CDR2 SVGAGI. V was shortened by 0 bases and J by 7 bases, with 10 bases between the two germline ends. The CDR3 sequence is 15 residues long. CDR3 loop: CASSYSSGGNSPLHF. The CDR3 nucleotides are TGTGCCAGCAGTTACTCGTCTGGGGGCAATTCACCCCTCCACTTT.